This T cell receptor (beta chain) came from a study of blood T cells in healthy people across ages. This clonotype was detected only a few times. Primers used in a second PCR of about 6 to 11 cycles were a sample-barcoded 5' primer and a J-beta primer mix. Each cDNA molecule was tagged by a template-switch adaptor that had 12 random nucleotides. TCRdb processed the 5' RACE reads anew with MiXCR; each CDR3 protein has one entry. The profile shows 750,000 or so distinct CDR3 sequences, roughly 25% of them singletons. The sample also formed part of further work on T cells of mothers and their children. That study reports: Donors were three healthy Caucasian mothers and their six children. RNA was extracted, and all of it went into cDNA synthesis at around 1.5 ug per 15 ul. Every mother supplied over 8 million TCR beta CDR3 reads and every child approximately 2.8 million.

This receptor was obtained from a boy aged 10-17 years in good health. The source material was blood.

CDR3 amino acids: CSAREWANEKLFF. The CDR3 region has the DNA TGCAGTGCTAGGGAGTGGGCTAATGAAAAACTGTTTTTT. This rearrangement joins TRBV20-1 to TRBJ1-4; D call uncertain. Between the trimmed V and J ends, which lost 3 bases and 3 bases, there was a span of 8 bases. This CDR3 is built from 13 residues. In germline, CDR1 is DFQATT, CDR2 SNEGSKA (reference sequence).